This T cell receptor beta chain appears in the sequencing data of a study of blood T cell repertoires in COVID-19. Study overall: Sites in the United States, Italy and Spain provided acute and convalescent COVID-19 samples. T cells, B-cell-depleted T cells, or PBMCs supplied cDNA or gDNA.

Germline CDR1 reads LNHDA; CDR2 reads SQIVND (reference sequence). The CDR3 spans 12 residues. The ends were cut back, 7 bases at V and 6 bases at J, with 13 bases in the middle. In the original analysis: Quantification of nucleated cells was approximated via reference gene primer amplification. Profiling relied on immunoSEQ multiplex PCR, and the TCRdb table lists in-frame clones only, not all of them. V and J calls and clone size are as listed in that table; D and trimming were resolved from the DNA. The sample lists about 100,000 clones; more than 85% were seen once. The chain carries TRBV19 and TRBJ2-7; TRBD1 might be the D (6 bases). The material sequenced was peripheral blood. The source is a man aged 55 to 70 with acute or convalescent COVID-19. The CDR3 sequence is CASNNRESEQYF. CDR3 DNA: TGTGCCAGTAATAACAGGGAAAGCGAGCAGTACTTC.